The count of the clone carrying this TCR beta chain is one. Antigen: not known. Combining a sample-barcoded 5' primer with a J-beta primer mix, a second PCR ran for about 7 to 12 cycles. A 12-random-nucleotide template-switch adaptor tagged each cDNA molecule. There were at least 3 million CDR3-containing paired-end reads obtained from each sample. Each CDR3 protein gets one entry after TCRdb re-called the 5' RACE reads with MiXCR. Seen here are 1.4 million or so distinct CDR3 sequences, roughly 43% observed once, and the top ten hold less than 5%. The germline CDR1 and CDR2 sequences are LGHNA and YSLEER. This CDR3 region has 13 residues. V lost 3 bases, J lost 12 bases, and 15 bases lay in between. The record originates from a study of blood T cells in healthy people across ages. Study-level points and caveats: Reliance upon unsorted PBMCs precluded definitive naive versus antigen-experienced comparison.

The clonotype originates from a woman under 30 in good health. The sample taken for sequencing was blood. V is TRBV4-3 and J is TRBJ2-1; D gene unclear. The CDR3, as DNA: TGCGCCAGCAGCCAGAATGACTGGGAAGGGCAGTTCTTC. Protein: CASSQNDWEGQFF.